This entry is about one T cell receptor beta chain. Its specificity is not known. This sample was taken from a study of identical twins. Study-wide results and limits: In monozygotic twins, models underestimated the sharing of out-of-frame TCR alpha.

Losses at the gene ends were 2 bases for V and 1 base for J; bases not matched to a gene: 4. The CDR3 runs to 16 residues. Germline V CDR1 and CDR2: SEHNR, FQNEAQ (reference sequence). Template switching added a universal primer site; cDNA carried unique molecular identifiers. In TCRdb, the 5' RACE reads were re-called with MiXCR into one record per CDR3 protein. Among over 250,000 distinct CDR3 sequences listed, roughly 10% were seen once. This sample was shared with a second study, whose subject was yellow fever vaccine responses in identical twins. That source notes: Convergence reportedly seemed to mark part of the twins' vaccine T cell response, with personalization marking the rest.

The chain carries TRBV7-9 and TRBJ1-1, with 10 bases matching TRBD1. Sequencing input: CD8+ T cells sorted from blood. This TCR came from a woman under 30 in good health. CDR3 nucleotide sequence: TGTGCCAGCAGCTTAATGACAGGGGGCGGGAACACTGAAGCTTTCTTT. Protein product: CASSLMTGGGNTEAFF.